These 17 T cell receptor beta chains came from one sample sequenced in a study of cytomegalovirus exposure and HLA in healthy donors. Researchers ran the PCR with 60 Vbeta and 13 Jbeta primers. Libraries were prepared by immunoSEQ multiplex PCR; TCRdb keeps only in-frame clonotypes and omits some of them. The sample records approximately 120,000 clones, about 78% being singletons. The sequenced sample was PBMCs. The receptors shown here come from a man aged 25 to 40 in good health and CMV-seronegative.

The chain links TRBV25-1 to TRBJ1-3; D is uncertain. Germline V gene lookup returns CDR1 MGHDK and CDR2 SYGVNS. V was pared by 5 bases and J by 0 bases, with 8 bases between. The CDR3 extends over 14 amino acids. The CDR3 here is CASSRGVSGNTIYF. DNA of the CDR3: TGTGCCAGCAGTCGGGGAGTCTCTGGAAACACCATATATTTT.

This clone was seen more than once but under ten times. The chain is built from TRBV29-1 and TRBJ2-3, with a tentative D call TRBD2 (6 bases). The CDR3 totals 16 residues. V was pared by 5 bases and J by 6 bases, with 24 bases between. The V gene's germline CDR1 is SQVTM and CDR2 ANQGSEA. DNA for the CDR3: TGCAGCGTTAGGACGACTCCGCGGGGACCTCCGGATACGCAGTATTTT. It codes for CSVRTTPRGPPDTQYF.

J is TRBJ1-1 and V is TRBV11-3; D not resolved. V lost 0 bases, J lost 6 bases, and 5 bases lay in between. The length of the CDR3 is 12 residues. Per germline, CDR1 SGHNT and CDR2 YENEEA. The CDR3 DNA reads TGTGCCAGCAGCTTAGACGGGGCTGAAGCTTTCTTT. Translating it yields CASSLDGAEAFF.

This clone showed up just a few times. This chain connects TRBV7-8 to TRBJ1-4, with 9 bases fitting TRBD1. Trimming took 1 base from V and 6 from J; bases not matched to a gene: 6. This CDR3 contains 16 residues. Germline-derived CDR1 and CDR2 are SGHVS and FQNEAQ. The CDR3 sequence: CASSLVSRTGDEKLFF. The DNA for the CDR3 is TGTGCCAGCAGCTTAGTATCGAGGACAGGGGATGAAAAACTGTTTTTT. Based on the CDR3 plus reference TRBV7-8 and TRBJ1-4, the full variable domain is GAGVSQSPRYKVAKRGQDVALRCDPISGHVSLFWYQQALGQGPEFLTYFQNEAQLDKSGLPSDRFFAERPEGSVSTLKIQRTQQEDSAVYLCASSLVSRTGDEKLFFGSGTQLSVL.

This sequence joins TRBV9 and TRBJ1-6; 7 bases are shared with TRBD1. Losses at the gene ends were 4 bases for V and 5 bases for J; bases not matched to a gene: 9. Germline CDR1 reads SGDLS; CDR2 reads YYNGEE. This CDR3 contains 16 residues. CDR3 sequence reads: CASSPRQGTNNSPLHF. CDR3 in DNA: TGTGCCAGCAGCCCACGACAGGGAACCAATAATTCACCCCTCCACTTT.

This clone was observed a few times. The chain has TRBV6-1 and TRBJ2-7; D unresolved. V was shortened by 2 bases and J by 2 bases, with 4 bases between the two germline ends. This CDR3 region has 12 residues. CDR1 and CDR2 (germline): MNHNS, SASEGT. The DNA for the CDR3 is TGTGCCAGCAGTGAATATACCTACGAGCAGTACTTC. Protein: CASSEYTYEQYF.

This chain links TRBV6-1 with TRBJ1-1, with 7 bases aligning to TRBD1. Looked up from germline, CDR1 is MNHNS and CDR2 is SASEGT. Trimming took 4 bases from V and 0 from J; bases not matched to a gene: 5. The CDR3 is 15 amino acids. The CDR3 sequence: CASSALRGMNTEAFF. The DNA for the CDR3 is TGTGCCAGCAGTGCTCTCAGGGGGATGAACACTGAAGCTTTCTTT.

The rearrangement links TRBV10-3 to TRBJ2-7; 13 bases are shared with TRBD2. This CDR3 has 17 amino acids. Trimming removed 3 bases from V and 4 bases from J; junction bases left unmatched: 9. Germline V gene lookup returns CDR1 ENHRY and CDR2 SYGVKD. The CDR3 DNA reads TGTGCCATCAGTGACCCTACAACTAGCGGGGGGGCTTACGAGCAGTACTTC. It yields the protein CAISDPTTSGGAYEQYF.

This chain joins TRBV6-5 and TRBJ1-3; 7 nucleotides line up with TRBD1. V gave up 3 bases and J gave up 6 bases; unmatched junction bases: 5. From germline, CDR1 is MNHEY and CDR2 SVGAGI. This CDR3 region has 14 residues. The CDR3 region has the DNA TGTGCCAGCAGTTATCAGGGGGGTGAAAACACCATATATTTT. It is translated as CASSYQGGENTIYF.

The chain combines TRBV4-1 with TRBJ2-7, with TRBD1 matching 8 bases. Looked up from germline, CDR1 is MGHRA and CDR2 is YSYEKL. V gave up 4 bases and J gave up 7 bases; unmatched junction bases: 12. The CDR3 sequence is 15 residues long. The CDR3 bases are TGCGCCAGCAGCCGACCCGGGCAGGGGGCTCGGGAGCAGTACTTC. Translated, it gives CASSRPGQGAREQYF.

In DNA, the CDR3 is TGTGCCAGCAGTGAATGGGCAGGGGATTACAATGAGCAGTTCTTC. This encodes CASSEWAGDYNEQFF. The chain recombines TRBV6-1 with TRBJ2-1; D is perhaps TRBD1 (6 bases). Germline V gene data show CDR1 as MNHNS and CDR2 as SASEGT. Deletions cut 2 bases from V and 4 bases from J, with 12 bases between. This CDR3 is 15 amino acids long.

CDR3: CASGGGGNTIYF. CDR3 DNA sequence: TGTGCCAGCGGGGGAGGTGGAAACACCATATATTTT. The chain uses TRBV7-9 and TRBJ1-3, with D possibly TRBD1 on 5 matching bases. The germline V gene has CDR1 SEHNR and CDR2 FQNEAQ (reference sequence). This CDR3 has 12 amino acids. V was shortened by 8 bases and J by 3 bases, with 8 bases between the two germline ends.

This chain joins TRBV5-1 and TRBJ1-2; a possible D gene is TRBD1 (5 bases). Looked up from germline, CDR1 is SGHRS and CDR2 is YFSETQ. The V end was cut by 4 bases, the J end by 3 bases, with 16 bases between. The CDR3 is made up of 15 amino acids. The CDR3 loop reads CASSIATGAHYGYTF. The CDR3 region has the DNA TGCGCCAGCAGCATTGCAACAGGAGCCCACTATGGCTACACCTTC. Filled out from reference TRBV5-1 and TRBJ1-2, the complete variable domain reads KAGVTQTPRYLIKTRGQQVTLSCSPISGHRSVSWYQQTPGQGLQFLFEYFSETQRNKGNFPGRFSGRQFSNSRSEMNVSTLELGDSALYLCASSIATGAHYGYTFGSGTRLTVV.

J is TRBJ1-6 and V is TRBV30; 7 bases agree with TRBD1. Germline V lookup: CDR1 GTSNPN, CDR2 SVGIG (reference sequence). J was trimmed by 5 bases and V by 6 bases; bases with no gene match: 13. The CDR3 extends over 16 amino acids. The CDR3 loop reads CACGRGKLGNNSPLHF. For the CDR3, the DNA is TGTGCCTGTGGCAGGGGGAAGCTCGGCAATAATTCACCCCTCCACTTT.

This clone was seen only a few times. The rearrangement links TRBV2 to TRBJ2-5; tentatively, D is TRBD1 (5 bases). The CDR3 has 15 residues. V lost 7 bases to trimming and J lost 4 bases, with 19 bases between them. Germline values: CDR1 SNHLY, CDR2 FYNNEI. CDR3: CASKKGQVLGETQYF. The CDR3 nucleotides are TGTGCCAGCAAAAAGGGGCAGGTTCTAGGAGAGACCCAGTACTTC.

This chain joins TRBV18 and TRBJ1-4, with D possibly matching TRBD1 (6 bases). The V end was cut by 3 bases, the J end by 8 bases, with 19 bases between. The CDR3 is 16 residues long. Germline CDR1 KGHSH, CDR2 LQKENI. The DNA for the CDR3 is TGTGCCAGCTCACCCCGTCCCCAGGGGCCGGGGGAAAAACTGTTTTTT. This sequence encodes CASSPRPQGPGEKLFF.

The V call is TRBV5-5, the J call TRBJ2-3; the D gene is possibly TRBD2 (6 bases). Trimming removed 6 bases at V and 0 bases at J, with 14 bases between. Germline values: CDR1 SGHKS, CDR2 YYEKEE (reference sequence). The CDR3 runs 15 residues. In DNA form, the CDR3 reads TGTGCCAGCAACTACCGGGGGACTAGCACAGATACGCAGTATTTT. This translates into CASNYRGTSTDTQYF.